These T cell receptor beta chains were read from a single sample in a study of beta chain features in type 1 diabetes. Assay used: immunoSEQ multiplex PCR; TCRdb lists only in-frame clones, some missing. The sample has around 160,000 clones, just over 8% seen once. The material sequenced was central memory CD4+ T cells from blood. The source is a woman aged 18-29 years with type 1 diabetes. Both conserved end residues are part of each CDR3. D genes are given only for firm matches. A row's size may be missing; if present it is once, few, many or a size class.

TRBJ1-2 | TRBV6-5 | NA | TRBD1 | CASSYSTGQINYGYTF | TGTGCCAGCAGTTACTCGACGGGACAGATTAACTATGGCTACACCTTC
TRBJ2-7 | TRBV4-1 | NA | NA | CASSQDMEVAASSYEQYF | TGCGCCAGCAGCCAAGATATGGAAGTAGCAGCTAGCTCCTACGAGCAGTACTTC
TRBJ2-7 | TRBV7-9 | many | NA | CASSLDQLYEQYF | TGTGCCAGCAGCTTAGATCAACTCTACGAGCAGTACTTC
TRBJ2-7 | TRBV15 | NA | NA | CATSIRGGEQYF | TGTGCCACCAGCATAAGAGGAGGCGAGCAGTACTTC
TRBJ1-1 | TRBV7-2 | NA | NA | CASSAVGGTEAFF | TGTGCCAGCAGCGCAGTGGGAGGCACTGAAGCTTTCTTT
TRBJ2-1 | TRBV10-3 | few | NA | CAIGWGGQDEQFF | TGTGCCATCGGTTGGGGGGGGCAGGATGAGCAGTTCTTC
TRBJ1-1 | TRBV28 | few | NA | CASSWEGPEAFF | TGTGCCAGCAGTTGGGAGGGACCTGAAGCTTTCTTT
TRBJ2-3 | TRBV5-4 | NA | TRBD1 | CASSLDATDRGADTQYF | TGTGCCAGCAGCTTGGATGCGACGGACAGGGGCGCAGATACGCAGTATTTT
TRBJ1-2 | TRBV4-1 | few | NA | CASSRREEYGYTF | TGCGCCAGCAGCCGTCGTGAGGAGTATGGCTACACCTTC
TRBJ2-3 | TRBV15 | NA | TRBD2 | CATSRDPGRTSTDTQYF | TGTGCCACCAGCAGAGATCCCGGGAGGACTAGCACAGATACGCAGTATTTT
TRBJ1-1 | TRBV29-1 | NA | NA | CSVLGTRAEAFF | TGCAGCGTCCTCGGGACTCGGGCTGAAGCTTTCTTT
TRBJ2-5 | TRBV6-6 | NA | NA | CASKKGETQYF | TGTGCCAGCAAAAAGGGGGAGACCCAGTACTTC
TRBJ2-5 | TRBV28 | NA | NA | CASSQGQETQYF | TGTGCCAGCAGTCAGGGCCAAGAGACCCAGTACTTC
TRBJ1-2 | TRBV7-9 | NA | NA | CASSLDNSYGYTF | TGTGCCAGCAGCTTAGATAACAGTTATGGCTACACCTTC
TRBJ1-1 | TRBV19 | NA | NA | CARYRAKTEAFF | TGTGCCAGGTACAGGGCGAAGACTGAAGCTTTCTTT
TRBJ2-3 | TRBV28 | NA | TRBD1 | CASSLSGTGGPSTDTQYF | TGTGCCAGCAGTTTATCGGGAACAGGGGGCCCTAGCACAGATACGCAGTATTTT
TRBJ2-5 | TRBV2 | NA | TRBD1 | CASSTGTGRVGETQYF | TGTGCCAGCAGTACCGGGACAGGGAGAGTCGGAGAGACCCAGTACTTC
TRBJ2-7 | TRBV18 | NA | NA | CASSPGLYEQYF | TGTGCCAGCTCACCGGGACTTTACGAGCAGTACTTC
TRBJ2-2 | TRBV29-1 | NA | TRBD1 | CSARTGSNTGELFF | TGCAGCGCGCGGACAGGGTCGAACACCGGGGAGCTGTTTTTT
TRBJ1-6 | TRBV25-1 | few | NA | CASSGAGALHF | TGTGCCAGCAGTGGAGCAGGGGCCCTCCACTTT
TRBJ2-5 | TRBV5-1 | NA | NA | CASSHRGDGISSAETQYF | TGCGCCAGCAGCCACCGGGGAGACGGGATTAGTAGCGCAGAGACCCAGTACTTC
TRBJ1-6 | TRBV5-1 | few | NA | CASTFSTGGSPLHF | TGCGCCAGCACCTTCTCGACCGGAGGTTCACCCCTCCACTTT
TRBJ2-5 | TRBV6-1 | NA | TRBD1 | CAIRMDRGYETQYF | TGTGCCATCAGGATGGACAGGGGGTATGAGACCCAGTACTTC
TRBJ2-5 | TRBV19 | few | TRBD2 | CASRRTSVLPEETQYF | TGTGCCAGTAGACGGACTAGCGTGCTACCGGAGGAGACCCAGTACTTC
TRBJ1-1 | TRBV5-1 | few | NA | CASNGEGNMNTEAFF | TGCGCCAGCAATGGGGAGGGAAACATGAACACTGAAGCTTTCTTT
TRBJ2-5 | TRBV7-8 | few | TRBD2 | CASSLLTSGGEETQYF | TGTGCCAGCAGCCTACTCACTAGCGGGGGGGAGGAGACCCAGTACTTC
TRBJ2-2 | TRBV29-1 | few | NA | CSASKGAENTGELFF | TGCAGCGCATCAAAAGGGGCAGAAAACACCGGGGAGCTGTTTTTT
TRBJ2-5 | TRBV18 | few | NA | CASSPGDQETQYF | TGTGCCAGCTCGCCGGGAGACCAAGAGACCCAGTACTTC
TRBJ2-1 | TRBV15 | NA | TRBD2 | CATRGAGVSYNEQFF | TGTGCCACCAGAGGCGCGGGAGTCTCCTACAATGAGCAGTTCTTC
TRBJ2-7 | TRBV29-1 | few | NA | CSVEDGTSLQYF | TGCAGCGTTGAAGACGGGACTTCTCTGCAGTACTTC
TRBJ1-2 | TRBV29-1 | many | NA | CSVANRVYGYTF | TGCAGCGTTGCGAACAGGGTTTACGGCTACACCTTC
TRBJ1-6 | TRBV9 | few | NA | CASRKEAPNSPLHF | TGTGCCAGCAGAAAAGAGGCACCTAATTCACCCCTCCACTTT
TRBJ2-5 | TRBV19 | NA | TRBD1 | CASSVTGVQETQYF | TGTGCCAGTAGCGTAACAGGGGTCCAAGAGACCCAGTACTTC
TRBJ1-2 | TRBV27 | many | TRBD1 | CASSLQGAPNYGYTF | TGTGCCAGCAGTTTGCAGGGGGCGCCTAACTATGGCTACACCTTC
TRBJ2-3 | TRBV10-3 | NA | NA | CAISGASYDTQYF | TGTGCCATCAGTGGGGCTAGCTACGATACGCAGTATTTT
TRBJ2-1 | TRBV5-1 | few | NA | CASSLVSNPRGNEQFF | TGCGCCAGCAGCTTGGTGTCGAACCCTAGAGGCAATGAGCAGTTCTTC
TRBJ2-5 | TRBV7-6 | NA | TRBD1 | CASSLGQGAGETQYF | TGTGCCAGCAGCCTTGGACAGGGGGCAGGGGAGACCCAGTACTTC